The 28 T cell receptor beta chains given below trace back to one sample, sequenced in a study of CD8+ T cells in alopecia areata. The treatment: oral pan-JAK inhibitor, 5-10 mg twice daily. RNA was extracted and reverse transcribed into cDNA as the sequencing template. Here immunoSEQ multiplex PCR was the method, and the copy in TCRdb shows in-frame clones only, minus some. The repertoire holds about 190,000 clones, with approximately 60% as singletons. This specimen consisted of CD4+ T cells sorted from blood, obtained at week 4, from a patient treated with tofacitinib. The receptors were sampled from a human donor with alopecia areata.

In this sample, this clone turned up a few times. This CDR3 is CASRLVGELFF. Here the CDR3 DNA reads TGTGCCAGCAGACTAGTCGGGGAGCTGTTTTTT. V and J are TRBV7-2 and TRBJ2-2, with D tentatively TRBD2 (5 bases). Trimming cost V 6 bases and J 7 bases, with 6 bases left between them. The CDR3 spans 11 residues. The germline V gene has CDR1 SGHTA and CDR2 FQGNSA.

This clone was recorded a few times. V gene TRBV29-1 combines with J gene TRBJ1-1; D unclear. The V end was cut by 6 bases, the J end by 0 bases, with 11 bases between. Per germline, CDR1 SQVTM and CDR2 ANQGSEA. The CDR3 contains 13 residues. Here the CDR3 DNA reads TGCAGCGTAGTGACGGTATTGAACACTGAAGCTTTCTTT. This codes for CSVVTVLNTEAFF.

The rearrangement links TRBV29-1 to TRBJ2-7, with TRBD1 matching over 10 bases. Germline CDR1 reads SQVTM; CDR2 reads ANQGSEA. V gave up 7 bases and J gave up 5 bases; unmatched junction bases: 5. The CDR3 is 12 residues long. The CDR3 reads CSGGQGIHEQYF. The CDR3 DNA is TGCAGCGGGGGACAGGGGATCCACGAGCAGTACTTC.

The rearrangement joins TRBV30 to TRBJ1-2; maybe TRBD1 (5 bases). Trimming took 1 base from V and 6 from J, leaving 15 bases between them. The CDR3 contains 14 residues. CDR1 and CDR2 from the germline V gene are GTSNPN and SVGIG (reference sequence). The CDR3 DNA follows: TGTGCCTGGAGTGGAGGAGGGGAAGCCAATGGCTACACCTTC. Residues: CAWSGGGEANGYTF. Full variable domain (missing parts from reference TRBV30 and TRBJ1-2): SQTIHQWPATLVQPVGSPLSLECTVEGTSNPNLYWYRQAAGRGLQLLFYSVGIGQISSEVPQNLSASRPQDRQFILSSKKLLLSDSGFYLCAWSGGGEANGYTFGSGTRLTVV.

V usage is TRBV30 and J usage is TRBJ2-1; D is ambiguous. Germline V gene lookup returns CDR1 GTSNPN and CDR2 SVGIG (reference sequence). Trimming shortened V by 2 bases and J by 6 bases, and 11 bases separated the two germline ends. There are 13 residues in the CDR3. CDR3 DNA: TGTGCCTGGAGTAGGTTAGAGGTCAATGAGCAGTTCTTC. Translating it yields CAWSRLEVNEQFF.

This chain connects TRBV5-1 to TRBJ1-1, with 8 nucleotides matching TRBD1. J gave up 7 bases and V 4 bases, and 6 bases lay outside the gene matches. Germline V gene lookup returns CDR1 SGHRS and CDR2 YFSETQ. The CDR3 contains 13 residues. The CDR3 DNA reads as TGCGCCAGCAGCACGGACAGGGTAGGTGAAGCTTTCTTT. Amino acids: CASSTDRVGEAFF.

In its sample, this clone was seen a few times. The chain employs TRBV29-1 and TRBJ2-7; 8 bases agree with TRBD1. CDR1 SQVTM and CDR2 ANQGSEA come from the germline V gene. The CDR3 covers 11 residues. V was pared by 6 bases and J by 5 bases, with 3 bases of the junction left unmatched. The CDR3 loop is CSVEQGDEQYF. The CDR3 bases are TGCAGCGTAGAACAGGGGGACGAGCAGTACTTC.

In DNA form, the CDR3 reads TGTGCCAGCAGCTCGCTTCTAGCGGGAGGTTCAGAGACCCAGTACTTC. It codes for CASSSLLAGGSETQYF. The chain joins TRBV7-2 to TRBJ2-5; 11 bases fit TRBD2. The germline CDR1 and CDR2 sequences are SGHTA and FQGNSA. The CDR3 loop spans 16 amino acids. With 4 bases clipped from V and 4 bases from J, the junction kept 8 bases outside the gene matches.

This clone was observed a handful of times. The genes are TRBV4-3 and TRBJ2-3; 7 nucleotides align to TRBD2. The CDR3 is made up of 16 amino acids. CDR1 is LGHNA, CDR2 YSLEER, per germline. The ends lost 1 base at V and 2 bases at J; junction bases unmatched: 6. The CDR3 sequence: CASSQGLAAPTDTQYF. The CDR3 DNA is TGCGCCAGCAGCCAAGGGCTAGCGGCCCCCACAGATACGCAGTATTTT.

The chain is built from TRBV6-5 and TRBJ1-5; the D gene is possibly TRBD1 (5 bases). Trimming stripped 3 bases from V and 0 bases from J, with 9 bases between. Germline loops: CDR1 MNHEY, CDR2 SVGAGI. This CDR3 has 15 amino acids. CDR3 DNA: TGTGCCAGCAGTTATTCACAGGATAGCAATCAGCCCCAGCATTTT. This translates into CASSYSQDSNQPQHF.

The chain combines TRBV4-2 with TRBJ1-4, with 9 bases lining up with TRBD1. Per the germline V gene, CDR1 is LGHNA and CDR2 is YNFKEQ. The J segment lost 1 base and the V segment lost 3 bases, leaving 3 bases of the junction unmatched. The CDR3 has 16 residues. CDR3: CASSQVTGGTNEKLFF. CDR3 DNA sequence: TGTGCCAGCAGCCAGGTGACAGGGGGAACTAATGAAAAACTGTTTTTT.

This chain links TRBV5-4 with TRBJ1-2, with a tentative D call TRBD1 (5 bases). Germline V gene lookup returns CDR1 SGHNT and CDR2 YYREEE (reference sequence). The CDR3 is 15 amino acids. V lost 1 base and J lost 8, with 18 bases in between. This chain's CDR3 is CASSLPGTVHEGYTF. The CDR3 bases are TGTGCCAGCAGCTTGCCTGGGACGGTGCATGAAGGCTACACCTTC.

V gene TRBV9 combines with J gene TRBJ1-5; D gene unclear. Germline V gives CDR1 SGDLS, CDR2 YYNGEE. V lost 0 bases to trimming and J lost 0 bases, with 7 bases between them. The CDR3 contains 15 residues. CDR3 bases: TGTGCCAGCAGCGTAGGGCAGAATAGCAATCAGCCCCAGCATTTT. This translates into CASSVGQNSNQPQHF.

This sequence joins TRBV9 and TRBJ2-2; 9 nucleotides agree with TRBD2. Per the germline V gene, CDR1 is SGDLS and CDR2 is YYNGEE. This CDR3 has 15 amino acids. V shed 0 bases, J shed 6 bases, and the junction held 3 bases outside the gene matches. The CDR3 loop is CASSVASGTAGELFF. In nucleotides, the CDR3 is TGTGCCAGCAGCGTAGCTAGCGGGACGGCCGGGGAGCTGTTTTTT.

This clone has more than one count but fewer than ten. Additional DNA sequences in this sample encode the identical CDR3. The V and J genes are TRBV9 and TRBJ2-5; possible D gene TRBD1, 5 bases. CDR3 length: 13 residues. The V gene lost 0 bases and the J gene lost 4 bases, with 7 bases spanning the gap. Germline assignment: CDR1 SGDLS and CDR2 YYNGEE. The CDR3 DNA follows: TGTGCCAGCAGCGTAGGGCAGGGAGAGACCCAGTACTTC. Translated, it gives CASSVGQGETQYF. Variable domain in full (rest from reference TRBV9 and TRBJ2-5): DSGVTQTPKHLITATGQRVTLRCSPRSGDLSVYWYQQSLDQGLQFLIQYYNGEERAKGNILERFSAQQFPDLHSELNLSSLELGDSALYFCASSVGQGETQYFGPGTRLLVL.

This clone was found a few times. The genes are TRBV29-1 and TRBJ2-7; 11 nucleotides align to TRBD2. Looked up from germline, CDR1 is SQVTM and CDR2 is ANQGSEA. V gave up 5 bases and J gave up 4 bases; unmatched junction bases: 13. The CDR3 length is 16 residues. The CDR3 coding sequence is TGCAGCGTTCGTCGGCTAGCGGGAGGCGGCGGTTACGAGCAGTACTTC. Its protein is CSVRRLAGGGGYEQYF.

The chain carries TRBV15 and TRBJ2-7, with 12 bases lining up with TRBD2. Per germline, CDR1 LNHNV and CDR2 YYDKDF (reference sequence). The CDR3 loop spans 16 amino acids. Trimming took 3 bases from V and 3 from J; bases not matched to a gene: 6. CDR3 amino acids: CATSSNGLAGSYEQYF. The CDR3, as DNA: TGTGCCACCAGCAGTAACGGACTAGCGGGGAGCTACGAGCAGTACTTC.

The V call is TRBV6-1, the J call TRBJ2-7; no clear D gene. The length of the CDR3 is 14 residues. The ends were cut back, 6 bases at V and 2 bases at J, with 14 bases in the middle. CDR1 is MNHNS, CDR2 SASEGT, per germline. As DNA, the CDR3 is TGTGCCAGCAGACCTCCAGTTTTACCCTACGAGCAGTACTTC. The encoded protein is CASRPPVLPYEQYF.

The chain recombines TRBV29-1 with TRBJ2-5; 13 nucleotides line up with TRBD2. The trim removed 8 bases at V and 2 bases at J, leaving 11 bases unmatched. The V gene's germline CDR1 is SQVTM and CDR2 ANQGSEA. The CDR3 sequence is 16 residues long. The CDR3, as DNA: TGCAGCCACCAGAGGACTAGCGGGAGTAGGCAAGAGACCCAGTACTTC. This gives the protein CSHQRTSGSRQETQYF. Combining the CDR3 with reference TRBV29-1 and TRBJ2-5 gives the whole variable domain SAVISQKPSRDICQRGTSLTIQCQVDSQVTMMFWYRQQPGQSLTLIATANQGSEATYESGFVIDKFPISRPNLTFSTLTVSNMSPEDSSIYLCSHQRTSGSRQETQYFGPGTRLLVL.

The genes are TRBV25-1 and TRBJ2-1, with TRBD2 identical over 7 bases. V dropped 10 bases and J dropped 6; count of bases not matched to a gene: 15. Per the germline V gene, CDR1 is MGHDK and CDR2 is SYGVNS. This CDR3 region has 15 residues. CDR3 amino acids: CATRSAGATSNEQFF. The CDR3 DNA sequence: TGTGCCACCAGAAGCGCGGGAGCCACCAGCAATGAGCAGTTCTTC. Full variable domain (outside the CDR3, taken from reference TRBV25-1 and TRBJ2-1): EADIYQTPRYLVIGTGKKITLECSQTMGHDKMYWYQQDPGMELHLIHYSYGVNSTEKGDLSSESTVSRIRTEHFPLTLESARPSHTSQYLCATRSAGATSNEQFFGPGTRLTVL.

Only a few counts were recorded for this clone. The chain uses TRBV6-6 and TRBJ2-1; 8 bases agree with TRBD2. The trim removed 5 bases at V and 5 bases at J, leaving 11 bases unmatched. The CDR3 loop spans 16 amino acids. In germline, CDR1 is MNHNY, CDR2 SVGAGI (reference sequence). The CDR3 DNA reads as TGTGCCAGCAGTCCCCCCGGCGGGAGGACAAACAATGAGCAGTTCTTC. Its protein product is CASSPPGGRTNNEQFF.

The chain uses TRBV29-1 and TRBJ2-7; D is unresolved. This CDR3 region has 11 residues. Trimming pared 5 bases from V and 4 bases from J, leaving 9 bases between. CDR1 is SQVTM and CDR2 is ANQGSEA in the germline V gene. Here the CDR3 reads CSVKGLYEQYF. CDR3 coding DNA: TGCAGCGTTAAGGGCTTATACGAGCAGTACTTC.

The chain is built from TRBV28 and TRBJ2-7; D ambiguous. Deletions cut 7 bases from V and 7 bases from J, with 14 bases between. CDR3 size: 12 residues. The germline CDR1 and CDR2 sequences are MDHEN and SYDVKM. The CDR3 coding sequence is TGTGCCAGCACTCTCTTGGGCCGGGAGCAGTACTTC. Residues: CASTLLGREQYF.

V and J are TRBV29-1 and TRBJ1-2; 10 positions agree with TRBD1. J was trimmed by 7 bases and V by 2 bases; bases with no gene match: 1. Germline V lookup: CDR1 SQVTM, CDR2 ANQGSEA. This CDR3 has 12 amino acids. Written as DNA, the CDR3 is TGCAGCGTTGAAAGGGACAGGGGTGGCTACACCTTC. Residues: CSVERDRGGYTF.

The chain combines TRBV7-2 with TRBJ1-2; D unclear. Germline CDR1 is SGHTA and CDR2 is FQGNSA. The CDR3 consists of 13 residues. Trimming removed 4 bases from V and 8 bases from J, with 14 bases in between. The CDR3 here is CASSSPELRGYTF. In DNA form, the CDR3 reads TGTGCCAGCAGCTCCCCGGAGTTGCGGGGCTACACCTTC.

This clone has more than one count but fewer than ten. The gene calls are TRBV29-1 and TRBJ2-2, with TRBD2 as a possible D gene (5 bases). In germline, CDR1 is SQVTM, CDR2 ANQGSEA. Trimming took off 5 bases at V and 5 bases at J, with 12 bases between the two ends. This CDR3 has 13 amino acids. The CDR3 DNA follows: TGCAGCGTTTCCGGACTTCTGACCGGGGAGCTGTTTTTT. This encodes CSVSGLLTGELFF.

The V call is TRBV7-3, the J call TRBJ2-1; TRBD2 matches 10 bases. The CDR3 has 14 amino acids. The V and J ends lost 5 bases and 9 bases, in that order; junction bases with no gene match: 7. From germline, CDR1 is SGHTA and CDR2 FQGTGA. CDR3 sequence (DNA): TGTGCCAGCAGCCCCGGGCTAGCGGGAGCTGAGCAGTTCTTC. Translation gives CASSPGLAGAEQFF.

The chain recombines TRBV2 with TRBJ2-2; 7 nucleotides line up with TRBD1. Germline lookup yields CDR1 SNHLY and CDR2 FYNNEI. The CDR3 extends over 15 amino acids. Losses at the gene ends were 7 bases for V and 1 base for J; bases not matched to a gene: 6. The CDR3 sequence is CASNIQGQNTGELFF. DNA of the CDR3: TGTGCCAGCAACATACAGGGGCAGAACACCGGGGAGCTGTTTTTT.